Presented here are 15 T cell receptor beta chains from one specimen sequenced in a study of long-term antiretroviral therapy in people with HIV. The authors ran the immunoSEQ assay, v3.0, at survey level. Clones were sequenced by immunoSEQ multiplex PCR, and TCRdb holds only the in-frame ones, with some missing. The sample lists some 18,000 clones, about 91% occurring once. Sequencing used unsorted PBMCs, obtained 2.1 years after starting antiretroviral therapy. Receptors originate from a man between 18 and 29 years old with HIV.

The gene calls are TRBV30 and TRBJ2-7; tentative D call: TRBD2 (5 bases). The CDR3 is 12 amino acids. The V gene's germline CDR1 is GTSNPN and CDR2 SVGIG (reference sequence). V was shortened by 5 bases and J by 6 bases, with 14 bases between the two germline ends. The CDR3 reads CAWRGSELEQYF. CDR3 nucleotide sequence: TGTGCCTGGCGGGGATCGGAACTCGAGCAGTACTTC.

By share of the sample, this clone is medium-sized. V and J are TRBV30 and TRBJ2-7; 8 nucleotides align to TRBD2. Germline V CDR1 and CDR2: GTSNPN, SVGIG (reference sequence). This CDR3 has 14 amino acids. The trim removed 0 bases at V and 3 bases at J, leaving 4 bases unmatched. The CDR3 DNA reads as TGTGCCTGGAGTGTACAAAGCGGGAGCTACGAGCAGTACTTC. It encodes CAWSVQSGSYEQYF.

V and J are TRBV28 and TRBJ1-5; D remains unclear. The germline V gene encodes CDR1 MDHEN and CDR2 SYDVKM. Trimming cost V 4 bases and J 7 bases, with 11 bases left between them. This CDR3 is built from 13 residues. CDR3 nucleotide sequence: TGTGCCAGCAGTTCCAACACTTTCCAGCCCCAGCATTTT. Its protein product is CASSSNTFQPQHF. Variable domain in full (rest from reference TRBV28 and TRBJ1-5): DVKVTQSSRYLVKRTGEKVFLECVQDMDHENMFWYRQDPGLGLRLIYFSYDVKMKEKGDIPEGYSVSREKKERFSLILESASTNQTSMYLCASSSNTFQPQHFGDGTRLSIL.

This clone was detected only a few times. The chain recombines TRBV7-9 with TRBJ2-7; TRBD1 agrees at 9 bases. CDR1 and CDR2 (germline): SEHNR, FQNEAQ (reference sequence). This CDR3 contains 15 residues. V trimming: 5 bases; J trimming: 6 bases; junction bases outside the gene matches: 11. Here the CDR3 reads CASSGQDRGGAEQYF. The CDR3 DNA is TGTGCCAGCAGCGGACAGGACAGGGGAGGAGCCGAGCAGTACTTC. Using reference TRBV7-9 and TRBJ2-7 for the parts outside the CDR3, the full variable domain is DTGVSQNPRHKITKRGQNVTFRCDPISEHNRLYWYRQTLGQGPEFLTYFQNEAQLEKSRLLSDRFSAERPKGSFSTLEIQRTEQGDSAMYLCASSGQDRGGAEQYFGPGTRLTVT.

This chain joins TRBV7-9 and TRBJ1-2, with TRBD1 as a possible D gene (5 bases). Germline V gene data show CDR1 as SEHNR and CDR2 as FQNEAQ (reference sequence). The CDR3 loop spans 14 amino acids. Trimming pared 3 bases from V and 8 bases from J, leaving 16 bases between. CDR3 region: CASSLAGGGEGYTF. The DNA for the CDR3 is TGTGCCAGCAGCTTGGCGGGTGGGGGAGAGGGCTACACCTTC.

This clone was observed a single time. The rearrangement joins TRBV7-8 to TRBJ1-1; no firm D call. CDR1 is SGHVS and CDR2 is FQNEAQ in the germline V gene. This CDR3 region has 14 residues. Trimming pared 5 bases from V and 0 bases from J, leaving 10 bases between. CDR3 in amino acids: CASSLTQLNTEAFF. For the CDR3, the DNA is TGTGCCAGCAGCCTCACCCAGCTGAACACTGAAGCTTTCTTT.

Turning to this clone: Different DNA sequences within this sample yield the same CDR3. This chain connects TRBV4-3 to TRBJ2-5; TRBD2 agrees at 8 bases. The trim removed 0 bases at V and 5 bases at J, leaving 2 bases unmatched. The CDR3 length is 14 residues. The germline V gene has CDR1 LGHNA and CDR2 YSLEER. The CDR3 sequence: CASSQERGGETQYF. In DNA form, the CDR3 reads TGCGCCAGCAGCCAAGAACGGGGGGGTGAGACCCAGTACTTC.

The rearrangement joins TRBV9 to TRBJ1-2, with D possibly being TRBD1 (5 bases). Trimming pared 0 bases from V and 6 bases from J, leaving 9 bases between. CDR1 is SGDLS and CDR2 is YYNGEE in the germline V gene. The CDR3 has 13 amino acids. The CDR3 loop is CASSVGRGDGYTF. CDR3 sequence (DNA): TGTGCCAGCAGCGTAGGAAGGGGCGATGGCTACACCTTC.

The rearrangement links TRBV19 to TRBJ1-3; no reliable D call. CDR1 and CDR2 (germline): LNHDA, SQIVND (reference sequence). This CDR3 contains 11 residues. Trimming pared 9 bases from V and 3 bases from J, leaving 6 bases between. Written as DNA, the CDR3 is TGTGCCAGCCGGTTTGGAAACACCATATATTTT. Protein: CASRFGNTIYF.

The gene calls are TRBV18 and TRBJ1-2, with 9 bases lining up with TRBD1. V shed 5 bases, J shed 6 bases, and the junction held 10 bases outside the gene matches. CDR1 is KGHSH and CDR2 is LQKENI in the germline V gene. This CDR3 spans 15 amino acids. CDR3 coding DNA: TGTGCCAGCTCATCGACAGGGGGGGCTTCTAATGGCTACACCTTC. As protein: CASSSTGGASNGYTF.

The chain has TRBV7-9 and TRBJ1-1, with 11 nucleotides matching TRBD1. V gave up 4 bases and J gave up 11 bases; unmatched junction bases: 6. This CDR3 region has 13 residues. The germline V gene has CDR1 SEHNR and CDR2 FQNEAQ (reference sequence). CDR3: CASSWTGGSEAFF. In nucleotides, the CDR3 is TGTGCCAGCAGCTGGACAGGGGGCTCGGAGGCTTTCTTT.

V gene TRBV9 combines with J gene TRBJ2-6, with D maybe TRBD1 (6 bases). Looked up from germline, CDR1 is SGDLS and CDR2 is YYNGEE. The V end lost 5 bases, the J end lost 0 bases, and 18 bases lay between the germline ends. The CDR3 totals 18 residues. The CDR3 DNA reads TGTGCCAGCAGTCCGGGACAATCCACCCTCTCTGGGGCCAACGTCCTGACTTTC. This encodes CASSPGQSTLSGANVLTF.

The genes are TRBV7-8 and TRBJ1-3, with 9 bases identical to TRBD1. Germline lookup yields CDR1 SGHVS and CDR2 FQNEAQ. There are 19 residues in the CDR3. V was pared by 0 bases and J by 4 bases, with 13 bases of the junction left unmatched. CDR3 protein: CASSLALGQGSSFGNTIYF. DNA for the CDR3: TGTGCCAGCAGCTTAGCGCTGGGACAGGGATCATCTTTCGGAAACACCATATATTTT.

The chain recombines TRBV4-1 with TRBJ2-2; D may match TRBD1 or TRBD2 (5 bases each). Germline V CDR1 and CDR2: MGHRA, YSYEKL. CDR3 size: 19 residues. The V and J ends lost 3 bases and 1 base respectively, with 21 bases between them. The CDR3: CASSQAGGGTGVNTGELFF. In DNA, the CDR3 is TGCGCCAGCAGCCAGGCCGGTGGAGGTACAGGAGTGAACACCGGGGAGCTGTTTTTT.

The gene calls are TRBV5-1 and TRBJ1-3; TRBD1 is a possible D gene (5 bases). This CDR3 region has 15 residues. Germline CDR1 is SGHRS and CDR2 is YFSETQ. Between the trimmed V and J ends, which lost 5 bases and 1 base, there was a span of 13 bases. The CDR3, as DNA: TGCGCCAGCAGTTCCGCTGGACAATCTGGAAACACCATATATTTT. It yields the protein CASSSAGQSGNTIYF.